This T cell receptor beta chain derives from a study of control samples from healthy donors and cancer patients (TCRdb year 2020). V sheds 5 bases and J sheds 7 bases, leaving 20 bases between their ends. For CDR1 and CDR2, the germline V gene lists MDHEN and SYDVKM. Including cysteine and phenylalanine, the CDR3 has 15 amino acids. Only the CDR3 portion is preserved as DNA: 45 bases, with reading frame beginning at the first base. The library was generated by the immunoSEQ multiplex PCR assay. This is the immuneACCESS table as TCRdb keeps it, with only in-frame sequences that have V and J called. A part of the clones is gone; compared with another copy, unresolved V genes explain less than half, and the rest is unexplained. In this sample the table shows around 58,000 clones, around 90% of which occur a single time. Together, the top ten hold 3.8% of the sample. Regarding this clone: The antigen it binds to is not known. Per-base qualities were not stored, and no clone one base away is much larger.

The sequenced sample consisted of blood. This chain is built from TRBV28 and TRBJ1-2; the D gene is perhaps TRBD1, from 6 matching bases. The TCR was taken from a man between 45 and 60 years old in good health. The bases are TGTGCCAGCAGTCACTTGGACAGCCTGGGATTTGGCTACACCTTC. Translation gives CASSHLDSLGFGYTF.